Below, 14 T cell receptor beta chains from the same sample are listed, as sequenced in a study of T cells after yellow fever vaccination. One entry per CDR3 protein results from TCRdb running MiXCR on the 5' RACE reads. The sample includes tens of thousands of distinct CDR3 sequences, 7.1% of them seen just once. Sequences were derived from CD8+ T cells sorted from PBMCs, sampled about 5 days after the first yellow fever vaccination. Source of these receptors: a man aged 18 to 29 who received the YFV17D yellow fever vaccine.

This clonotype was detected ten times or more. The V and J genes are TRBV4-1 and TRBJ2-1; D perhaps matches TRBD2 (6 bases). The CDR3 totals 16 residues. With 0 bases removed from V and 2 bases from J, the gap between germline ends came to 11 bases. Per germline, CDR1 MGHRA and CDR2 YSYEKL. This CDR3 is CASSQELAQAYNEQFF. The CDR3 DNA follows: TGCGCCAGCAGCCAAGAACTAGCTCAAGCCTACAATGAGCAGTTCTTC.

The chain has TRBV15 and TRBJ1-3, with unresolved D. This CDR3 comprises 15 residues. CDR1 is LNHNV, CDR2 YYDKDF, per germline (reference sequence). The ends were cut back, 0 bases at V and 0 bases at J, with 6 bases in the middle. Here the CDR3 reads CATSRDGNSGNTIYF. In nucleotides, the CDR3 is TGTGCCACCAGCAGAGATGGGAACTCTGGAAACACCATATATTTT. Full variable domain (rest looked up from reference TRBV15 and TRBJ1-3): DAMVIQNPRYQVTQFGKPVTLSCSQTLNHNVMYWYQQKSSQAPKLLFHYYDKDFNNEADTPDNFQSRRPNTSFCFLDIRSPGLGDTAMYLCATSRDGNSGNTIYFGEGSWLTVV.

This clonotype showed up many times. The chain has TRBV27 and TRBJ2-7; TRBD1 or TRBD2 may be the D gene (6 bases each). The CDR3 loop spans 14 amino acids. Germline assignment: CDR1 MNHEY and CDR2 SMNVEV (reference sequence). V was shortened by 2 bases and J by 7 bases, with 15 bases between the two germline ends. Here the CDR3 DNA reads TGTGCCAGCAGTTTAAGGGGGGCCGCGTGGGAGCAGTACTTC. Encoded protein: CASSLRGAAWEQYF.

This clonotype was picked up a small number of times. This chain connects TRBV19 to TRBJ1-1; D uncertain. CDR3 length: 13 amino acids. Per the germline V gene, CDR1 is LNHDA and CDR2 is SQIVND (reference sequence). The V and J ends lost 5 bases and 1 base respectively, with 8 bases between them. In DNA form, the CDR3 reads TGTGCCAGTAGTTGGGTGGCGAACACTGAAGCTTTCTTT. Translation gives CASSWVANTEAFF.

The rearrangement uses TRBV11-2 and TRBJ2-2, with D unresolved. The CDR3 has 15 amino acids. V was trimmed by 8 bases and J by 3 bases, leaving 16 bases between them. Germline V gene sequence: CDR1 SGHAT, CDR2 FQNNGV. CDR3 sequence reads: CASGPPPLDTGELFF. The CDR3, as DNA: TGTGCCAGCGGCCCACCACCCTTAGACACCGGGGAGCTGTTTTTT. The full variable domain, completed using reference TRBV11-2 and TRBJ2-2, is EAGVAQSPRYKIIEKRQSVAFWCNPISGHATLYWYQQILGQGPKLLIQFQNNGVVDDSQLPKDRFSAERLKGVDSTLKIQPAKLEDSAVYLCASGPPPLDTGELFFGEGSRLTVL.

This clonotype occurred a few times. This chain connects TRBV12-3 or TRBV12-4 to TRBJ2-1, with 7 nucleotides matching TRBD1. CDR3 length: 14 amino acids. With V trimmed by 4 bases and J by 3 bases, 3 bases remained unmatched. The DNA for the CDR3 is TGTGCCAGCAGTTCAAACAGGGGCTACAATGAGCAGTTCTTC. Protein product: CASSSNRGYNEQFF.

The V and J genes are TRBV4-2 and TRBJ2-7; no reliable D call. V dropped 1 base and J dropped 6 bases, with 13 bases sitting between them. The CDR3 has 14 residues. Germline V gene lookup returns CDR1 LGHNA and CDR2 YNFKEQ. DNA for the CDR3: TGTGCCAGCAGCCAAGGGACGGACGACCCCGAGCAGTACTTC. This gives the protein CASSQGTDDPEQYF.

The chain is built from TRBV10-3 and TRBJ2-3; TRBD2 matches 9 bases. Germline V gene lookup returns CDR1 ENHRY and CDR2 SYGVKD. This CDR3 is 15 amino acids long. V lost 10 bases to trimming and J lost 2 bases; unmatched junction nucleotides: 10. The CDR3 bases are TGTGCCACGGTATCTAGCGGGGAAAACACAGATACGCAGTATTTT. Protein: CATVSSGENTDTQYF.

This clonotype was counted many times. The CDR3, as DNA: TGCGCCAGCAGCCAAGCAGGAGGCAGGATCGTATTCTTC. Its protein is CASSQAGGRIVFF. The chain has TRBV4-3 and TRBJ2-1; tentative D call: TRBD2 (5 bases). Germline V lookup: CDR1 LGHNA, CDR2 YSLEER. Trimming stripped 1 base from V and 16 bases from J, with 17 bases between. The CDR3 has 13 residues.

This clonotype was counted a few times. The rearrangement joins TRBV11-2 to TRBJ2-3; TRBD1 matches at 7 bases. CDR3 length: 16 residues. Trimming at V came to 4 bases and at J to 5 bases, leaving 12 bases not matched to a gene. Germline CDR1 and CDR2: SGHAT and FQNNGV. The CDR3 bases are TGTGCCAGCAGCTCCTCCGACAGGGTTGGATTAGATACGCAGTATTTT. Its translation: CASSSSDRVGLDTQYF.

This clonotype has ten or more counts. The DNA for the CDR3 is TGCGCCAGCAGCCAAGCCCCTTATAGCGGGGGGGCGGAGACCCAGTACTTC. Its translation: CASSQAPYSGGAETQYF. The chain uses TRBV4-3 and TRBJ2-5, with 11 bases lining up with TRBD2. The CDR3 totals 17 residues. In germline, CDR1 is LGHNA, CDR2 YSLEER. Unmatched junction bases numbered 9, after V lost 1 base and J lost 5 bases.

This clonotype has at least ten counts. This rearrangement joins TRBV7-9 to TRBJ2-7; D is perhaps TRBD2 (5 bases). Germline lookup yields CDR1 SEHNR and CDR2 FQNEAQ (reference sequence). V lost 5 bases, J lost 9 bases, and 8 bases lay in between. The CDR3 loop spans 10 amino acids. The CDR3 here is CASSQDSQYF. CDR3 coding DNA: TGTGCCAGCAGCCAGGACTCGCAGTACTTC.

This clonotype showed up many times. The gene calls are TRBV6-5 and TRBJ1-2; TRBD1 matches 7 bases. This CDR3 region has 14 residues. V lost 7 bases to trimming and J lost 8 bases; unmatched junction nucleotides: 13. Germline lookup yields CDR1 MNHEY and CDR2 SVGAGI. The CDR3 is CASITGAPGEGYTF. As DNA, the CDR3 is TGTGCCAGCATCACAGGGGCCCCCGGTGAAGGCTACACCTTC.

In its sample, this clonotype was seen a few times. The V gene is TRBV6-1, the J gene TRBJ1-2; D perhaps matches TRBD1 (6 bases). Deletions cut 6 bases from V and 4 bases from J, with 15 bases between. Germline V gene data show CDR1 as MNHNS and CDR2 as SASEGT. This CDR3 is built from 14 residues. The CDR3 nucleotides are TGTGCCAGCAGGGGGGGGCAGTCAATCTATGGCTACACCTTC. Amino acids: CASRGGQSIYGYTF.